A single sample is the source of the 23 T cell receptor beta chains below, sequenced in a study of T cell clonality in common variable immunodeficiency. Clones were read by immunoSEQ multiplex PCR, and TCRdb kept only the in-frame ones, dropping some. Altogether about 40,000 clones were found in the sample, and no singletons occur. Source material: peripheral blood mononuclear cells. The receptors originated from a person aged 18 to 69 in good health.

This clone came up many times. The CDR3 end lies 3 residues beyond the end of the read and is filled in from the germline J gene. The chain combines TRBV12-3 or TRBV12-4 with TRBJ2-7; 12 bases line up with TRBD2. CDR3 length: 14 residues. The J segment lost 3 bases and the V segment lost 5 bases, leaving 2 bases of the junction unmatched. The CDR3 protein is CASSTTSGSYEQYF. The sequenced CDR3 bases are TGTGCCAGCAGTACGACTAGCGGGAGCTACGAG.

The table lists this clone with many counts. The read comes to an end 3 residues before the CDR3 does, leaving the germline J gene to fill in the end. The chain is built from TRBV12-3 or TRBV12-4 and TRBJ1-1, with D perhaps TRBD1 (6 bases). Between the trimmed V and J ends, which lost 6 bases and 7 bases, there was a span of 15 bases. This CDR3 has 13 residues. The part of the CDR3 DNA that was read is TGTGCCAGCAGATGGGGGCAGGGTGGTGAA. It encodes CASRWGQGGE. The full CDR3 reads CASRWGQGGEAFF.

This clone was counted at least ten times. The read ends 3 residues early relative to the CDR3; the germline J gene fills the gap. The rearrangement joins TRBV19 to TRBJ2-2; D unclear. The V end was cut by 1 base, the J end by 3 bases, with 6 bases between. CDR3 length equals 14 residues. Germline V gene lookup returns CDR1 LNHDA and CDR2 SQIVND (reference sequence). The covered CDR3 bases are TGTGCCAGTAGTATAGCCGTTTACACCGGGGAG. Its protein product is CASSIAVYTGE. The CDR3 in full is CASSIAVYTGELFF.

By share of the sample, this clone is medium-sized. The sequenced CDR3 bases are TGTGCCAGCAGCTTGGGCAGAAGCACAGATACG. As protein: CASSLGRSTDT. The CDR3 as a whole reads CASSLGRSTDTQYF. The chain has TRBV7-3 and TRBJ2-3; no clear D gene. The CDR3 extends 3 residues past the end of the read, so its final part is completed from the germline J gene. The V end lost 3 bases, the J end lost 0 bases, and 7 bases lay between the germline ends. Germline assignment: CDR1 SGHTA and CDR2 FQGTGA. This CDR3 is 14 amino acids long.

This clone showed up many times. CDR3 loop: CASSLASGRNTGELFF. The part of the CDR3 DNA that was read is TGTGCCAGCAGCTTGGCTAGCGGGAGGAACACCGGGGAG. This chain uses TRBV5-4 with TRBJ2-2, with 10 bases that match TRBD2. The read ends 3 residues early relative to the CDR3; the germline J gene fills the gap. Trimming took 0 bases from V and 1 from J; bases not matched to a gene: 0. This CDR3 is built from 16 residues. Germline values: CDR1 SGHNT, CDR2 YYREEE (reference sequence). The full variable domain, with the rest looked up from reference TRBV5-4 and TRBJ2-2, is ETGVTQSPTHLIKTRGQQVTLRCSSQSGHNTVSWYQQALGQGPQFIFQYYREEENGRGNFPPRFSGLQFPNYSSELNVNALELDDSALYLCASSLASGRNTGELFFGEGSRLTVL.

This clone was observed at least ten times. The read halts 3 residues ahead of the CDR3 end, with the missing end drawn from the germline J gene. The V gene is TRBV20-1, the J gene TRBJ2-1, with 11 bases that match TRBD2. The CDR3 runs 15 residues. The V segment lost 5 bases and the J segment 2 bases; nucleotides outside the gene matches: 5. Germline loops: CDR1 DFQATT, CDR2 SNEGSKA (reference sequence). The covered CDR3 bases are TGCAGTGCTCCGACTAGCGGGACGACCTACAATGAG. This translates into CSAPTSGTTYNE. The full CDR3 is CSAPTSGTTYNEQFF.

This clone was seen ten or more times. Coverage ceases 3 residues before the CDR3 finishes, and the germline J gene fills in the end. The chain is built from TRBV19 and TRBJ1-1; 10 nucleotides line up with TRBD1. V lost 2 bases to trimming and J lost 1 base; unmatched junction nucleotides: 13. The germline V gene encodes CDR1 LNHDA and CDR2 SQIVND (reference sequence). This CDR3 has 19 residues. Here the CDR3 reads CASSIRGQTGGGKNTEAFF. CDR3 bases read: TGTGCCAGTAGTATAAGGGGCCAGACAGGGGGCGGGAAGAACACTGAA.

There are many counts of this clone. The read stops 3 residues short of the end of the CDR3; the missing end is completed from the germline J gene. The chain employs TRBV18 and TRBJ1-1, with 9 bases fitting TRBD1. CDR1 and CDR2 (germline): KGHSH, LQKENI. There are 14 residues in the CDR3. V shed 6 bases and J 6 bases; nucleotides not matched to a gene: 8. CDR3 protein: CASSMGQGHAEAFF. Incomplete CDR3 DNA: TGTGCCAGCTCCATGGGACAGGGCCATGCTGAA. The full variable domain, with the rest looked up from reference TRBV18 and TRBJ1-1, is NAGVMQNPRHLVRRRGQEARLRCSPMKGHSHVYWYRQLPEEGLKFMVYLQKENIIDESGMPKERFSAEFPKEGPSILRIQQVVRGDSAAYFCASSMGQGHAEAFFGQGTRLTVV.

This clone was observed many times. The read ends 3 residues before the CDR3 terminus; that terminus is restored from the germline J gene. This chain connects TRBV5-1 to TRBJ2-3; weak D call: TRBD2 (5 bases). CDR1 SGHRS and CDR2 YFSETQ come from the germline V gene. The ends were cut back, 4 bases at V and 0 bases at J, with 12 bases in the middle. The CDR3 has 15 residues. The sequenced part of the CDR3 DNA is TGCGCCAGCAGCCCCCGACTATTTAGCACAGATACG. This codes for CASSPRLFSTDT. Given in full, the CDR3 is CASSPRLFSTDTQYF.

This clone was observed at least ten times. CDR3 DNA, as far as it was read: TGTGCCAGTAGTCCACGACTAGCGGCCTACAATGAG. It specifies CASSPRLAAYNE. The entire CDR3 reads CASSPRLAAYNEQFF. The chain carries TRBV19 and TRBJ2-1, with 9 bases aligning to TRBD2. The read halts 3 residues ahead of the CDR3 end, with the missing end drawn from the germline J gene. J lost 2 bases, V lost 5 bases, and 4 bases had no gene match. This CDR3 has 15 amino acids. Germline assignment: CDR1 LNHDA and CDR2 SQIVND (reference sequence). Combining the CDR3 with reference TRBV19 and TRBJ2-1 gives the whole variable domain DGGITQSPKYLFRKEGQNVTLSCEQNLNHDAMYWYRQDPGQGLRLIYYSQIVNDFQKGDIAEGYSVSREKKESFPLTVTSAQKNPTAFYLCASSPRLAAYNEQFFGPGTRLTVL.

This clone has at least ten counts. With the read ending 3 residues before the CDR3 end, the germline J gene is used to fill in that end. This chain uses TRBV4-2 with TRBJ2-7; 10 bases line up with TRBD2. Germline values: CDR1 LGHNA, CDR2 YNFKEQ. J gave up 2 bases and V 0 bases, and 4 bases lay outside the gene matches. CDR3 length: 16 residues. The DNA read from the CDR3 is TGTGCCAGCAGCCAAGATAGCGGGGGGACCCCCTACGAG. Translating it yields CASSQDSGGTPYE. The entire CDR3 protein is CASSQDSGGTPYEQYF.

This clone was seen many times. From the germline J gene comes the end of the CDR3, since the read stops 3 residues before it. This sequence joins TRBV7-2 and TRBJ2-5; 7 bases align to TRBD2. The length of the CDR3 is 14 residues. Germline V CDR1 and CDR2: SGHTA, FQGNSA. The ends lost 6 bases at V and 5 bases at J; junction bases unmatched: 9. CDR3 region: CASREGLVAETQYF. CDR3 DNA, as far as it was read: TGTGCCAGCAGGGAAGGACTAGTCGCGGAGACC. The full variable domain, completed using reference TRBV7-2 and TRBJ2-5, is GAGVSQSPSNKVTEKGKDVELRCDPISGHTALYWYRQSLGQGLEFLIYFQGNSAPDKSGLPSDRFSAERTGGSVSTLTIQRTQQEDSAVYLCASREGLVAETQYFGPGTRLLVL.

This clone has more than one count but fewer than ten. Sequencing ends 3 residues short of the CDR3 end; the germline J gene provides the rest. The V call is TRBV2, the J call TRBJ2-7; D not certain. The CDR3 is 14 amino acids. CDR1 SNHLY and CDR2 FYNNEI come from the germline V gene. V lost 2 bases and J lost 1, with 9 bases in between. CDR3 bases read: TGTGCCAGCAGTGAATTGACATCTTCCTACGAG. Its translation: CASSELTSSYE. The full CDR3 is CASSELTSSYEQYF.

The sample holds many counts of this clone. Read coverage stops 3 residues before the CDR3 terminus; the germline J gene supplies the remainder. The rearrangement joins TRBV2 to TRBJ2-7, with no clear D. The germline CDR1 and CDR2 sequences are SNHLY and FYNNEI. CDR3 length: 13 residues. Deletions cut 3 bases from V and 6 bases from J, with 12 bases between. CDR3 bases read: TGTGCCAGCAGTGACGTTGGCCAGGTCGAG. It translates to CASSDVGQVE. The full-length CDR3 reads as CASSDVGQVEQYF.

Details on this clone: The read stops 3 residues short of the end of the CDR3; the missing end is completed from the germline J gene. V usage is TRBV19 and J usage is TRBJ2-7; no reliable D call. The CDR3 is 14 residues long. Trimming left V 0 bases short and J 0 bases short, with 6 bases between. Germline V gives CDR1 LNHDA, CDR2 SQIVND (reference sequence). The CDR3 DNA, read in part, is TGTGCCAGTAGTATAGAAGCGTACTCCTACGAG. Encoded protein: CASSIEAYSYE. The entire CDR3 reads CASSIEAYSYEQYF.

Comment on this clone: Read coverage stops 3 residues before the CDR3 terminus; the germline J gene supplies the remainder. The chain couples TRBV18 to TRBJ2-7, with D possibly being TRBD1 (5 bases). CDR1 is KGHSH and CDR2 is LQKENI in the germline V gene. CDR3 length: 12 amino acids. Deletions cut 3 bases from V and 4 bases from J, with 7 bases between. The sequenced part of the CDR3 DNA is TGTGCCAGCTCACCTGACAGTTACGAG. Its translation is CASSPDSYE. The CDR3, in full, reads CASSPDSYEQYF.

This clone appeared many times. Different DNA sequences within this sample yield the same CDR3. CDR3 DNA (partial): TGTGCCAGTAGTAGAGGCTCCTACGAG. Protein sequence: CASSRGSYE. The full CDR3 is CASSRGSYEQYF. The chain uses TRBV19 and TRBJ2-7; no firm D call. The read halts 3 residues ahead of the CDR3 end, with the missing end drawn from the germline J gene. CDR3 length: 12 amino acids. Germline V gene lookup returns CDR1 LNHDA and CDR2 SQIVND (reference sequence). V was pared by 4 bases and J by 0 bases, with 4 bases between.

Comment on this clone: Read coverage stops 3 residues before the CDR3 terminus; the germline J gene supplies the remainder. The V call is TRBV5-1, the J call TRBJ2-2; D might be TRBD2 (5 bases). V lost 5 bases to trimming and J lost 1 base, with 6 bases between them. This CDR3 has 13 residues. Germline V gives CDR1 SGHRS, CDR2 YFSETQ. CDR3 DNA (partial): TGCGCCAGCAGACGGGGGAACACCGGGGAG. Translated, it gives CASRRGNTGE. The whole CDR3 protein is CASRRGNTGELFF.

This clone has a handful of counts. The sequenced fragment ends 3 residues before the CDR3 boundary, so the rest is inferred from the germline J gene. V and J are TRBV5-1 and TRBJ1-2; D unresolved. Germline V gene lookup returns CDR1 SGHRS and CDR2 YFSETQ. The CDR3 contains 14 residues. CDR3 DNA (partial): TGCGCCAGCAGCTTGGAGTCTAGCGGATATACC. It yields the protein CASSLESSGYT. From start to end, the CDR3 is CASSLESSGYTYTF.

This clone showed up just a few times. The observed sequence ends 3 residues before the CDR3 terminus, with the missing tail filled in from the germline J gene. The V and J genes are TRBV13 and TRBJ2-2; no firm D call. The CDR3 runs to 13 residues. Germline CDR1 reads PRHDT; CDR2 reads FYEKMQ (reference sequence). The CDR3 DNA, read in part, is TGTGCCAGCAGCCTTTCAACTAATGAAAAG. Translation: CASSLSTNEK. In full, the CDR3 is CASSLSTNEKLFF. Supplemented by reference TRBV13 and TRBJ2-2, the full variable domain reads AAGVIQSPRHLIKEKRETATLKCYPIPRHDTVYWYQQGPGQDPQFLISFYEKMQSDKGSIPDRFSAQQFSDYHSELNMSSLELGDSALYFCASSLSTNEKLFFGEGSRLTVL.

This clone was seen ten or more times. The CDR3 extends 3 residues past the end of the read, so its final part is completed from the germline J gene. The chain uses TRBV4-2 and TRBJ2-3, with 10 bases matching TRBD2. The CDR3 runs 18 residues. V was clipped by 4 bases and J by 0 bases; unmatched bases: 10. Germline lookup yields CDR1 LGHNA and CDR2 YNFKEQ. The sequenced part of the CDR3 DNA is TGTGCCAGCAGCCCCGCTAGCGGGGGACAAACTAGCACAGATACG. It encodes CASSPASGGQTSTDT. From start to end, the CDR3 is CASSPASGGQTSTDTQYF.

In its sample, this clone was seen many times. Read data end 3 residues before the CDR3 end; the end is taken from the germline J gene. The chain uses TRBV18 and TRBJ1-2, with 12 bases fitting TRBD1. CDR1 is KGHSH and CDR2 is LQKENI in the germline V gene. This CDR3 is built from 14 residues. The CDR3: CASSPPGQGADYTF. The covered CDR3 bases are TGTGCCAGCTCACCCCCGGGACAGGGGGCCGAC. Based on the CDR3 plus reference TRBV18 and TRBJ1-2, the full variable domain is NAGVMQNPRHLVRRRGQEARLRCSPMKGHSHVYWYRQLPEEGLKFMVYLQKENIIDESGMPKERFSAEFPKEGPSILRIQQVVRGDSAAYFCASSPPGQGADYTFGSGTRLTVV.

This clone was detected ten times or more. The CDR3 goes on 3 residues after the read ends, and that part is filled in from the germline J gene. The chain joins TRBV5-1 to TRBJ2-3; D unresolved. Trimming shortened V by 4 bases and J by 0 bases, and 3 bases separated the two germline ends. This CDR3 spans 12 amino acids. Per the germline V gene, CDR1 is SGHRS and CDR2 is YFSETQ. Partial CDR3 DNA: TGCGCCAGCAGCCTAAGCACAGATACG. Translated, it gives CASSLSTDT. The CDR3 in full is CASSLSTDTQYF.